The 24 T cell receptor beta chains given below trace back to one sample, sequenced in a study of human thymus T cells. Clones were read by immunoSEQ multiplex PCR, and TCRdb kept only the in-frame ones, dropping some. The table records tens of thousands of clones, nearly 95% of them present only once. The sequencing sample was made of blood. The origin of the receptors is a boy less than two years old with a congenital heart defect but otherwise immunologically healthy.

This rearrangement joins TRBV5-5 to TRBJ2-2, with no clear D. The CDR3 has 12 residues. The V and J ends lost 3 bases and 15 bases respectively, with 15 bases between them. Per the germline V gene, CDR1 is SGHKS and CDR2 is YYEKEE (reference sequence). In DNA form, the CDR3 reads TGTGCCAGCAGCTCTGGTCTCGCAGAGGTGTTTTTT. Translated: CASSSGLAEVFF.

For this clone: The junction differs from germline at one of its ends, possibly a read error. This rearrangement joins TRBV5-1 to TRBJ2-2, with a tentative D call TRBD2 (5 bases). This CDR3 has 15 amino acids. Germline values: CDR1 SGHRS, CDR2 YFSETQ. CDR3 bases: TGCGCCAGCACCTTGGAGCGGCCTACCGGCGGGGAGCTGTTTTTT. It yields the protein CASTLERPTGGELFF.

CDR3 coding DNA: TGTGCCAGCAGCGGTAAGCGGGACTCCCTTGTGGAGGATACGCAGTATTTT. This sequence encodes CASSGKRDSLVEDTQYF. The chain combines TRBV7-2 with TRBJ2-3, with 7 nucleotides matching TRBD2. Germline-derived CDR1 and CDR2 are SGHTA and FQGNSA. This CDR3 is built from 17 residues. V was pared by 5 bases and J by 6 bases, with 17 bases of the junction left unmatched.

This clone was detected once. The chain employs TRBV28 and TRBJ1-5, with D hard to call. In germline, CDR1 is MDHEN, CDR2 SYDVKM. Between the trimmed V and J ends, which lost 4 bases and 7 bases, there was a span of 17 bases. CDR3 length: 15 residues. The CDR3, as DNA: TGTGCCAGCAGTTGGCGGGATAGGCGGCGGCAGCCCCAGCATTTT. Protein sequence: CASSWRDRRRQPQHF.

The chain combines TRBV30 with TRBJ2-3; weak D call: TRBD2 (5 bases). This CDR3 comprises 14 residues. CDR1 is GTSNPN and CDR2 is SVGIG in the germline V gene (reference sequence). V dropped 2 bases and J dropped 1 base, with 10 bases sitting between them. The CDR3 DNA sequence: TGTGCCTGGAGTCGGGGTGTGGGCACAGATACGCAGTATTTT. Its protein is CAWSRGVGTDTQYF.

The V call is TRBV5-6, the J call TRBJ2-5; 11 bases fit TRBD1. CDR3 length equals 13 residues. V shed 6 bases and J 4 bases; nucleotides not matched to a gene: 2. Looked up from germline, CDR1 is SGHDT and CDR2 is YYEEEE. The CDR3 is CASIGQGAETQYF. CDR3 DNA: TGTGCCAGCATCGGACAGGGGGCAGAGACCCAGTACTTC.

CDR3 bases: TGTGCCAGCAGCTTAGTTCTGGGGGCGGCAGGGGGAGAGACCCAGTACTTC. Translated: CASSLVLGAAGGETQYF. The chain carries TRBV7-2 and TRBJ2-5; 7 bases map to TRBD1. Germline CDR1 reads SGHTA; CDR2 reads FQGNSA. V was pared by 1 base and J by 4 bases, with 12 bases of the junction left unmatched. The CDR3 loop spans 17 amino acids.

This chain connects TRBV25-1 to TRBJ2-4; D is undetermined. CDR3 length equals 13 residues. Germline lookup yields CDR1 MGHDK and CDR2 SYGVNS. V was clipped by 4 bases and J by 0 bases, with 4 bases between them. The CDR3 region is CASSGTAKNIQYF. The DNA for the CDR3 is TGTGCCAGCAGTGGGACAGCCAAAAACATTCAGTACTTC.

This chain uses TRBV18 with TRBJ1-1; D is unclear. The CDR3 spans 13 residues. Germline lookup yields CDR1 KGHSH and CDR2 LQKENI. The V end lost 4 bases, the J end lost 3 bases, and 9 bases lay between the germline ends. The CDR3 nucleotides read TGTGCCAGCTCACTTCGACGCGACACTGAAGCTTTCTTT. Amino acids: CASSLRRDTEAFF.

V and J are TRBV27 and TRBJ2-7, with D uncertain. Germline values: CDR1 MNHEY, CDR2 SMNVEV (reference sequence). This CDR3 spans 16 amino acids. V shed 2 bases and J shed 2 bases, with 16 bases lying between them. CDR3 amino acids: CASSLTLGPPTYEQYF. The CDR3 region has the DNA TGTGCCAGCAGTTTAACCCTTGGACCTCCTACCTACGAGCAGTACTTC.

The chain uses TRBV19 and TRBJ2-2; D is possibly TRBD2 (5 bases). The V end lost 1 base, the J end lost 5 bases, and 5 bases lay between the germline ends. The germline gives CDR1 LNHDA, CDR2 SQIVND (reference sequence). CDR3 length: 13 amino acids. DNA for the CDR3: TGTGCCAGTAGTATAGCGGGGACCGGGGAGCTGTTTTTT. This sequence encodes CASSIAGTGELFF.

Remarks on this clone: The junction shows a germline mismatch at one end, possibly a read error. The V gene is TRBV19, the J gene TRBJ2-7; 9 bases agree with TRBD1. There are 13 residues in the CDR3. Germline V gene sequence: CDR1 LNHDA, CDR2 SQIVND (reference sequence). In nucleotides, the CDR3 is TGTGACAGTAGTACGGACAGGGGCTACGAGCAGTACTTC. Protein product: CDSSTDRGYEQYF.

This clone was counted a single time. The chain has TRBV10-3 and TRBJ2-1, with unresolved D. The germline V and J ends were trimmed by 1 base and 5 bases, with 0 bases remaining between them. Germline CDR1 and CDR2: ENHRY and SYGVKD. The CDR3 loop spans 11 amino acids. CDR3 in amino acids: CAISEYNEQFF. CDR3 nucleotide sequence: TGTGCCATCAGTGAGTACAATGAGCAGTTCTTC.

The V call is TRBV11-1, the J call TRBJ2-5; D may correspond to TRBD1 or TRBD2 (6 bases each). V lost 1 base to trimming and J lost 1 base, with 19 bases between them. This CDR3 has 18 residues. Germline CDR1 and CDR2: SGHAT and FQDESV (reference sequence). The CDR3 nucleotides are TGTGCCAGCAGCTTAGTTTTTTGGACTAACAGGGTCCAAGAGACCCAGTACTTC. Encoded protein: CASSLVFWTNRVQETQYF.

The chain is built from TRBV10-1 and TRBJ2-5; 8 bases map to TRBD2. CDR3 length: 15 residues. Per germline, CDR1 WNHNN and CDR2 SYGVQD (reference sequence). Losses at the gene ends were 0 bases for V and 4 bases for J; bases not matched to a gene: 4. CDR3 nucleotides: TGCGCCAGCAGTGAGTCCACGGCGGGGGGAGAGACCCAGTACTTC. It encodes CASSESTAGGETQYF.

V is TRBV5-1 and J is TRBJ2-3, with a weak D call TRBD2 (5 bases). The CDR3 is 14 residues long. Trimming took off 2 bases at V and 1 base at J, with 8 bases between the two ends. Germline V CDR1 and CDR2: SGHRS, YFSETQ. CDR3 residues: CASSFTGGTDTQYF. Here the CDR3 DNA reads TGCGCCAGCAGCTTTACCGGGGGCACAGATACGCAGTATTTT.

The rearrangement uses TRBV6-5 and TRBJ2-7, with 8 bases identical to TRBD2. V was clipped by 7 bases and J by 2 bases; unmatched bases: 10. This CDR3 has 15 residues. Per germline, CDR1 MNHEY and CDR2 SVGAGI. For the CDR3, the DNA is TGTGCCAGCATCTACCGGGGGGGGAGGGCCTACGAGCAGTACTTC. Its protein product is CASIYRGGRAYEQYF.

The genes are TRBV9 and TRBJ1-2; possibly TRBD1 for D (6 bases). V lost 3 bases, J lost 8 bases, and 8 bases lay in between. The V gene's germline CDR1 is SGDLS and CDR2 YYNGEE. This CDR3 spans 11 amino acids. The CDR3 region is CASSGDRGYTF. Here the CDR3 DNA reads TGTGCCAGCAGCGGCGACAGGGGCTACACCTTC. The full variable domain, in which reference TRBV9 and TRBJ1-2 provide the parts outside the CDR3, is DSGVTQTPKHLITATGQRVTLRCSPRSGDLSVYWYQQSLDQGLQFLIQYYNGEERAKGNILERFSAQQFPDLHSELNLSSLELGDSALYFCASSGDRGYTFGSGTRLTVV.

This clone was seen a handful of times. V gene TRBV30 combines with J gene TRBJ1-1; D is ambiguous. The V gene lost 2 bases and the J gene lost 0 bases, with 4 bases spanning the gap. Germline V gene data show CDR1 as GTSNPN and CDR2 as SVGIG (reference sequence). The CDR3 consists of 12 residues. Here the CDR3 DNA reads TGTGCCTGGAGTAGGATGAACACTGAAGCTTTCTTT. Protein sequence: CAWSRMNTEAFF.

The J gene is TRBJ1-2, the V gene TRBV5-1, with D hard to call. Germline assignment: CDR1 SGHRS and CDR2 YFSETQ. The CDR3 spans 14 residues. Between the trimmed V and J ends, which lost 0 bases and 0 bases, there was a span of 6 bases. CDR3 residues: CASSLAGANYGYTF. In nucleotides, the CDR3 is TGCGCCAGCAGCTTGGCCGGAGCTAACTATGGCTACACCTTC.

The chain uses TRBV19 and TRBJ1-6; tentatively, D is TRBD1 (6 bases). Trimming took off 6 bases at V and 1 base at J, with 7 bases between the two ends. There are 14 residues in the CDR3. CDR1 and CDR2 from the germline V gene are LNHDA and SQIVND (reference sequence). The DNA of the CDR3 is TGTGCCAGTAGCCAGGGGTCCTATAATTCACCCCTCCACTTT. Translation: CASSQGSYNSPLHF.

The rearrangement uses TRBV10-3 and TRBJ2-3; TRBD2 agrees at 10 bases. Germline V gives CDR1 ENHRY, CDR2 SYGVKD. The CDR3 is 15 residues long. Trimming took 7 bases from V and 6 from J; bases not matched to a gene: 10. The DNA for the CDR3 is TGTGCCATCACCCGAGGAGCGGGGGGGCCTGATACGCAGTATTTT. Its translation is CAITRGAGGPDTQYF.

J is TRBJ1-2 and V is TRBV9; D is perhaps TRBD1 (6 bases). The CDR3 has 14 amino acids. The germline CDR1 and CDR2 sequences are SGDLS and YYNGEE. Trimming took 5 bases from V and 3 from J, leaving 14 bases between them. The CDR3 DNA sequence: TGTGCCAGCAGGGACTACAGGGTTGACTATGGCTACACCTTC. It encodes CASRDYRVDYGYTF.

Only one count was recorded for this clone. DNA for the CDR3: TGTGCCAGCTCACCACCCGGGACTAGCAGCGATACGCAGTATTTT. Translation gives CASSPPGTSSDTQYF. The chain combines TRBV18 with TRBJ2-3; TRBD2 matches 9 bases. This CDR3 contains 15 residues. The germline CDR1 and CDR2 sequences are KGHSH and LQKENI. V lost 0 bases to trimming and J lost 6 bases; unmatched junction nucleotides: 4.